This note documents a single T cell receptor (beta chain) sequence. Trimming shortened V by 0 bases and J by 9 bases, and 18 bases separated the two germline ends. Germline lookup yields CDR1 MNHEY and CDR2 SVGAGI. This CDR3 has 15 residues. Regarding time point: late sampling 161 to 241 days after vaccination in a few convalescent patients. MiXCR, applied by TCRdb to the PCR reads, yields one record per CDR3 protein. Among about 29,000 distinct CDR3 sequences listed, about 46% were seen once. The data originate from a study of vaccination and CD4 T cells after COVID-19. This sequence joins TRBV6-5 and TRBJ2-7; no definite D call. Sequencing used CD4+ T cells from blood, obtained about 7 months after SARS-CoV-2 vaccination. The source of this sequence is a human donor who had recovered from COVID-19. Here the CDR3 reads CASSYSKQAGFGQYF. DNA of the CDR3: TGTGCCAGCAGTTACTCGAAGCAGGCTGGCTTCGGGCAGTACTTC.